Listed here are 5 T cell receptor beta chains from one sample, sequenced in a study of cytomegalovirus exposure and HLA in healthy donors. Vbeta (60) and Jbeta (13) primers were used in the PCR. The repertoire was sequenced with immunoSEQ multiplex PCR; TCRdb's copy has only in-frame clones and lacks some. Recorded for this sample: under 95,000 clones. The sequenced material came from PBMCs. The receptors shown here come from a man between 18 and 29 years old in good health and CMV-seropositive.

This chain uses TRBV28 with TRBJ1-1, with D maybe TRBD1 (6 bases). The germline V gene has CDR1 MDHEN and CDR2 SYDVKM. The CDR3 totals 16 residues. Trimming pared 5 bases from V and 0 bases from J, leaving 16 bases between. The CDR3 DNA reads TGTGCCAGCAGTGAAACGACAGGCTTTCTGAACACTGAAGCTTTCTTT. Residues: CASSETTGFLNTEAFF.

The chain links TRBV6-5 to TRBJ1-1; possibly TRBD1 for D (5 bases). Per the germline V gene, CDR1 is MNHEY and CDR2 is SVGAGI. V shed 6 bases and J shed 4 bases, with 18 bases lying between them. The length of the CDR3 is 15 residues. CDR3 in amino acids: CASRGSGGKGTEAFF. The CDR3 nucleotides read TGTGCCAGCAGGGGGAGCGGGGGGAAGGGCACTGAAGCTTTCTTT.

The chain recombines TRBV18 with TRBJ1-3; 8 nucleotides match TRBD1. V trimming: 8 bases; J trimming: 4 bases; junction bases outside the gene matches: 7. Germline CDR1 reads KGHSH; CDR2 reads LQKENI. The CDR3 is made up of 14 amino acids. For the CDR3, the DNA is TGTGCCAGCCTAGGACAGGGAAGAGGAAACACCATATATTTT. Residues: CASLGQGRGNTIYF.

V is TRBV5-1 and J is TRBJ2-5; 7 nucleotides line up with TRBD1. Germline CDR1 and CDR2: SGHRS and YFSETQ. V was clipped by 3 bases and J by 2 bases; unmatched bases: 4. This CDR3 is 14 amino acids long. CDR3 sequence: CASSSDRDQETQYF. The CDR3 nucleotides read TGCGCCAGCAGCTCAGACAGGGATCAAGAGACCCAGTACTTC. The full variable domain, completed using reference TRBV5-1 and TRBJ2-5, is KAGVTQTPRYLIKTRGQQVTLSCSPISGHRSVSWYQQTPGQGLQFLFEYFSETQRNKGNFPGRFSGRQFSNSRSEMNVSTLELGDSALYLCASSSDRDQETQYFGPGTRLLVL.

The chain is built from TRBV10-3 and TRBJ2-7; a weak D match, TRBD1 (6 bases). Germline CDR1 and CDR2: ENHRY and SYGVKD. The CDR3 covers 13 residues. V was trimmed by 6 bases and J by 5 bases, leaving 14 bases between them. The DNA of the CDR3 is TGTGCCATCAGATCCGGGACACCCAACGAGCAGTACTTC. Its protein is CAIRSGTPNEQYF.